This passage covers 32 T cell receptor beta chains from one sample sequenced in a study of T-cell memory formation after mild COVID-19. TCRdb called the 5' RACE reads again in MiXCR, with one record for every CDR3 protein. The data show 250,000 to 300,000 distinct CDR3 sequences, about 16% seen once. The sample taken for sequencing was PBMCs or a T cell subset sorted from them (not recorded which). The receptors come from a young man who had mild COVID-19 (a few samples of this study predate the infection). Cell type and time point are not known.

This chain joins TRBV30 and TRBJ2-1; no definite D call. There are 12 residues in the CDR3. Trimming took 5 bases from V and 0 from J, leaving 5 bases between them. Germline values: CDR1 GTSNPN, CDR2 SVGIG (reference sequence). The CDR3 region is CAWARSYNEQFF. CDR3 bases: TGTGCCTGGGCCCGCTCCTACAATGAGCAGTTCTTC. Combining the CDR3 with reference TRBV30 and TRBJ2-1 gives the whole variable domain SQTIHQWPATLVQPVGSPLSLECTVEGTSNPNLYWYRQAAGRGLQLLFYSVGIGQISSEVPQNLSASRPQDRQFILSSKKLLLSDSGFYLCAWARSYNEQFFGPGTRLTVL.

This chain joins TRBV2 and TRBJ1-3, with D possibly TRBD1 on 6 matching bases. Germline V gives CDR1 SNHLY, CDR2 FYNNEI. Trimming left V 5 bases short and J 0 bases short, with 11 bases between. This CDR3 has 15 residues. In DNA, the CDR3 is TGTGCCAGCAGTATCGGACAGCTCTCTGGAAACACCATATATTTT. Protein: CASSIGQLSGNTIYF.

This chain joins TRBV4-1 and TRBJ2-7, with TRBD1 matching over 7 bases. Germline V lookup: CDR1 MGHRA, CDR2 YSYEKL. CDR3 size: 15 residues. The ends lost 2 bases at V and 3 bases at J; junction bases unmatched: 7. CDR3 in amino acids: CASSQPGQIYYEQYF. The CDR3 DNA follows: TGCGCCAGCAGCCAACCGGGACAGATATACTACGAGCAGTACTTC.

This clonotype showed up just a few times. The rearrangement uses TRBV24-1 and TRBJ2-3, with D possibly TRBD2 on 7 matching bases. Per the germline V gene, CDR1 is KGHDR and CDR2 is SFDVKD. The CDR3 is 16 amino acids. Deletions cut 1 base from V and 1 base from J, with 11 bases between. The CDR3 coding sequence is TGTGCCACCAGTGATTTCATCGGGGGGCGCACAGATACGCAGTATTTT. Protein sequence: CATSDFIGGRTDTQYF.

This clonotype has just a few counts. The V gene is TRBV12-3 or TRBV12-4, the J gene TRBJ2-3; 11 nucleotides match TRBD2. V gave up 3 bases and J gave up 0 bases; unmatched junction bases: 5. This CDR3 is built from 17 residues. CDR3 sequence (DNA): TGTGCCAGCAGTTTTAGGGGGACTAGCGGAAGCACAGATACGCAGTATTTT. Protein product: CASSFRGTSGSTDTQYF.

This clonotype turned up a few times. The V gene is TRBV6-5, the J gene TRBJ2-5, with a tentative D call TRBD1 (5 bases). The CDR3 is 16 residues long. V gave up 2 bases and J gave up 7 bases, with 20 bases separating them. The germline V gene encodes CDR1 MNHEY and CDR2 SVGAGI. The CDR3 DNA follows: TGTGCCAGCAGTTACGGGGCTGGGATGGCTGGTGTGACCCAGTACTTC. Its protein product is CASSYGAGMAGVTQYF.

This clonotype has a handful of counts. The CDR3 protein is CASSTRGDQPQHF. CDR3 in DNA: TGTGCCAGCAGCACAAGGGGGGATCAGCCCCAGCATTTT. The chain recombines TRBV12-3 or TRBV12-4 with TRBJ1-5, with D possibly being TRBD1 (6 bases). This CDR3 contains 13 residues. Trimming removed 6 bases from V and 5 bases from J, with 11 bases in between.

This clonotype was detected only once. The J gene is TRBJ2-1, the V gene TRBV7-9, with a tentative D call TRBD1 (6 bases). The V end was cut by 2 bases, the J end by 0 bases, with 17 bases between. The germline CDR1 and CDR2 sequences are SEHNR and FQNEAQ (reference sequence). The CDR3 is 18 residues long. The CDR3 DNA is TGTGCCAGCAGCTTACCCGACAGGTCCCGAAGCTCCTACAATGAGCAGTTCTTC. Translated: CASSLPDRSRSSYNEQFF.

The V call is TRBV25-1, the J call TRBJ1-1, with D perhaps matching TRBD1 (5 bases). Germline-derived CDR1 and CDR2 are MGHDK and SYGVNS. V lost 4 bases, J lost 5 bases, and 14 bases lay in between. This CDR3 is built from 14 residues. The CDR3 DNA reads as TGTGCCAGCAGTGTAGATGTCGGGGGAACTGAAGCTTTCTTT. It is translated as CASSVDVGGTEAFF.

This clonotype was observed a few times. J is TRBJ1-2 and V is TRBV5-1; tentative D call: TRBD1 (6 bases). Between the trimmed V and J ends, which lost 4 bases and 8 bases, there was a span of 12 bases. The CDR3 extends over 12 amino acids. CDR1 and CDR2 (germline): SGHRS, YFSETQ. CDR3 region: CASSPGQRGYTF. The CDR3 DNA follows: TGCGCCAGCAGCCCAGGACAGCGCGGCTACACCTTC.

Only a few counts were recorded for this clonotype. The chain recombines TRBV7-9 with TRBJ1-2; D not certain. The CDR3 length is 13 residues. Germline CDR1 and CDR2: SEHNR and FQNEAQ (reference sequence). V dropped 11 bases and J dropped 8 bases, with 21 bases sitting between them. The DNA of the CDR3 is TGTGCCGGGTGGAATGACCCCGAGGGAGGCTACACCTTC. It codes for CAGWNDPEGGYTF.

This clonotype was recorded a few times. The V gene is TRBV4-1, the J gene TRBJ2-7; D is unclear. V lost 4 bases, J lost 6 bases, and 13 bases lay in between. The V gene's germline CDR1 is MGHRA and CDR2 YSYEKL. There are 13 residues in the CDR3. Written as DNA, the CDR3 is TGCGCCAGCAGCCTTCGAGGAGACCGCGAGCAGTACGTC. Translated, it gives CASSLRGDREQYV.

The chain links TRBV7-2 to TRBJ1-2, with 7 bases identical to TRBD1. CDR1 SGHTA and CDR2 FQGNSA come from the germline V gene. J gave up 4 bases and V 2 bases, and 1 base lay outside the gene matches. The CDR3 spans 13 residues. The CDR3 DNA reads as TGTGCCAGCAGCTTAAGGGACAGCTATGGCTACACCTTC. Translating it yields CASSLRDSYGYTF.

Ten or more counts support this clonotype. The CDR3 sequence is CASSSDGNTEAFF. The CDR3 DNA reads TGTGCCAGCAGCTCGGACGGTAACACTGAAGCTTTCTTT. The rearrangement uses TRBV6-6 and TRBJ1-1; no definite D call. The CDR3 extends over 13 amino acids. The V gene's germline CDR1 is MNHNY and CDR2 SVGAGI (reference sequence). Trimming shortened V by 6 bases and J by 2 bases, and 10 bases separated the two germline ends.

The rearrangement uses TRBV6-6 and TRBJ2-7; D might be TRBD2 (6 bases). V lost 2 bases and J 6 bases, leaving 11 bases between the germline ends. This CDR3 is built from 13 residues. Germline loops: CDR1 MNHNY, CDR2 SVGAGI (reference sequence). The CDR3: CASSYTGVGEQYV. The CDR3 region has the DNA TGTGCCAGCAGTTACACGGGGGTAGGCGAGCAGTACGTC.

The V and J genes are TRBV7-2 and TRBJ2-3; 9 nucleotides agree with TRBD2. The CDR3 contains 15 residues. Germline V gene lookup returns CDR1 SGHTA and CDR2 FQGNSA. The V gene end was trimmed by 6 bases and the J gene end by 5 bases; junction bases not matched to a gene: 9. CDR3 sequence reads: CASRRSSGAGDTQYF. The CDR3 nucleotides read TGTGCCAGCAGGCGTTCTAGCGGGGCGGGAGATACGCAGTATTTT.

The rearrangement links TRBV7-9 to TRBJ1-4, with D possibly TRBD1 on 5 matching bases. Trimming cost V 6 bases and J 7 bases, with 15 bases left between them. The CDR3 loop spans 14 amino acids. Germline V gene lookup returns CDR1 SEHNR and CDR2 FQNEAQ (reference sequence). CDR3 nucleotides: TGTGCCAGCAGTCTCGTGGCAGGGCCTGAAAAACTGTTTTTT. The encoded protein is CASSLVAGPEKLFF. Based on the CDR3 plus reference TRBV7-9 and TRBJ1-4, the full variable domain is DTGVSQNPRHKITKRGQNVTFRCDPISEHNRLYWYRQTLGQGPEFLTYFQNEAQLEKSRLLSDRFSAERPKGSFSTLEIQRTEQGDSAMYLCASSLVAGPEKLFFGSGTQLSVL.

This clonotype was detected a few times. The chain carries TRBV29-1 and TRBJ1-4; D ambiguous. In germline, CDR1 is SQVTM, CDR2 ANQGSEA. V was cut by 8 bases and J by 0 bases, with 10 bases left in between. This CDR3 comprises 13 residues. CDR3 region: CSSQDATNEKLFF. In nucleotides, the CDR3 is TGCAGCTCGCAAGATGCAACTAATGAAAAACTGTTTTTT.

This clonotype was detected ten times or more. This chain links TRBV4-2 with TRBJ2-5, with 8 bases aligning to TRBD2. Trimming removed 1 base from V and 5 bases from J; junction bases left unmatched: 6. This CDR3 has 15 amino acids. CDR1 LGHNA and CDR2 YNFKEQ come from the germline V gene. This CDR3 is CASSQGGLGVETQYF. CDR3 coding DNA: TGTGCCAGCAGCCAAGGGGGACTAGGTGTGGAGACCCAGTACTTC.

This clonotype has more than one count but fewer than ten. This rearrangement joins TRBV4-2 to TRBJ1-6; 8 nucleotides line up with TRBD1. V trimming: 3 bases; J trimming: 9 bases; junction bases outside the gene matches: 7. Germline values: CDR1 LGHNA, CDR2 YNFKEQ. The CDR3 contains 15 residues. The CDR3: CASSQADRVSSPLHF. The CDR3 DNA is TGTGCCAGCAGCCAGGCGGACAGGGTATCTTCACCCCTCCACTTT.

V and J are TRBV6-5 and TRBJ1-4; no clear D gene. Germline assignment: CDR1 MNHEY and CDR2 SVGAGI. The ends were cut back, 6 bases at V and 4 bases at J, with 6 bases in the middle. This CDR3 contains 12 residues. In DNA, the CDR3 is TGTGCCAGCAGGGGTTTTAATGAAAAACTGTTTTTT. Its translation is CASRGFNEKLFF.

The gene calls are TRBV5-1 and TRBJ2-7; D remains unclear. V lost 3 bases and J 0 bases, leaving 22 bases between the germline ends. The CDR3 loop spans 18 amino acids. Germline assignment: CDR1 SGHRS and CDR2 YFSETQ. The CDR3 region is CASSWTPRGPRSSYEQYF. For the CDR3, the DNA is TGCGCCAGCAGCTGGACCCCCCGAGGCCCGCGGTCCTCCTACGAGCAGTACTTC.

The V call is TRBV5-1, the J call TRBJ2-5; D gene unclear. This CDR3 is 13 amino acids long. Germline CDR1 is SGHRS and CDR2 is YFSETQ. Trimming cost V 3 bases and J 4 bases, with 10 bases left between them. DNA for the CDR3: TGCGCCAGCAGCTCGGCCACATTAGAGACCCAGTACTTC. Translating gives CASSSATLETQYF.

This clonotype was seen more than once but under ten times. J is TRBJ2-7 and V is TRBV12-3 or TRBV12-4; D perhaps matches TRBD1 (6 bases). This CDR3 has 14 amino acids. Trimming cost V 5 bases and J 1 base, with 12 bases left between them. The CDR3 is CASSPRGLSYEQYV. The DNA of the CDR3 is TGTGCCAGCAGTCCCAGGGGATTGTCCTACGAGCAGTACGTC.

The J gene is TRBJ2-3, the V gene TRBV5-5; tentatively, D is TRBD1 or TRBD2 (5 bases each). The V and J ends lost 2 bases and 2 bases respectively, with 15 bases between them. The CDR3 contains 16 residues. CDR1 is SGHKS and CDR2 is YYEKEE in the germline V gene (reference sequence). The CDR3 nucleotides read TGTGCCAGCAGCTTAGGTGGCTGGGGGTCCACAGATACGCAGTATTTT. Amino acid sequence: CASSLGGWGSTDTQYF.

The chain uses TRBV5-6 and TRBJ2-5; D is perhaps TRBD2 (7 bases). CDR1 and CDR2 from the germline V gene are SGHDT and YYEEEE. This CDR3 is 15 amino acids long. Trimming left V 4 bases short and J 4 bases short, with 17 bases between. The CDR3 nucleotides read TGTGCCAGCAGCCGGGGGGCGGGCTCCCGAGAGACCCAGTACTTC. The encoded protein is CASSRGAGSRETQYF.

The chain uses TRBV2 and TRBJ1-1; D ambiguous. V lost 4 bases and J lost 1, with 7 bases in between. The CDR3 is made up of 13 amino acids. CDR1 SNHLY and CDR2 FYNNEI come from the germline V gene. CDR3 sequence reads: CASSGHPNTEAFF. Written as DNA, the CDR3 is TGTGCCAGCAGTGGACACCCGAACACTGAAGCTTTCTTT.

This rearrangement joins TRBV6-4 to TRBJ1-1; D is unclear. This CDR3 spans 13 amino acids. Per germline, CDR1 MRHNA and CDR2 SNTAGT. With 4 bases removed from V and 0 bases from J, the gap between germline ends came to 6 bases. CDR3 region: CASSGEMNTEAFF. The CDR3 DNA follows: TGTGCCAGCAGTGGGGAGATGAACACTGAAGCTTTCTTT.

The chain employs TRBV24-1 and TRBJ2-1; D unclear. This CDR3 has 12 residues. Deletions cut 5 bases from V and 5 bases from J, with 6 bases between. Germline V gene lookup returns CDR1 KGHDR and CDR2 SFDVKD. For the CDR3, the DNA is TGTGCCACCAGTGGTTGGGACAATGAGCAGTTCTTC. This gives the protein CATSGWDNEQFF.

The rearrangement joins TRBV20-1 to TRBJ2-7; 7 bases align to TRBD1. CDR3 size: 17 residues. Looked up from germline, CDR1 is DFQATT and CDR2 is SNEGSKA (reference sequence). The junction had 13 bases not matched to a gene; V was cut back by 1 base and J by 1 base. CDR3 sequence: CSARGRIPGQRSYEQYF. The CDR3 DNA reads TGCAGTGCTAGAGGCCGGATACCGGGACAGAGATCCTACGAGCAGTACTTC.

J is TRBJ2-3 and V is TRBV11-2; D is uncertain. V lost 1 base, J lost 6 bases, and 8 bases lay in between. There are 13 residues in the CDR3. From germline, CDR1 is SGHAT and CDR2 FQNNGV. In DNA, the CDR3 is TGTGCCAGCAGCTTAGCGGTGTGGGATACGCAGTATTTT. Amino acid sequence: CASSLAVWDTQYF.

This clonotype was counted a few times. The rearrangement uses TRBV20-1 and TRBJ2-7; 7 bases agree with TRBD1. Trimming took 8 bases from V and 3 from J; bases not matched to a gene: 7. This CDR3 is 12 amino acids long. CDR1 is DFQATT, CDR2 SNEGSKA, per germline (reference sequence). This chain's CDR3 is CSTLGQVYEQYV. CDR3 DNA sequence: TGCAGTACGCTTGGACAGGTCTACGAGCAGTACGTC.